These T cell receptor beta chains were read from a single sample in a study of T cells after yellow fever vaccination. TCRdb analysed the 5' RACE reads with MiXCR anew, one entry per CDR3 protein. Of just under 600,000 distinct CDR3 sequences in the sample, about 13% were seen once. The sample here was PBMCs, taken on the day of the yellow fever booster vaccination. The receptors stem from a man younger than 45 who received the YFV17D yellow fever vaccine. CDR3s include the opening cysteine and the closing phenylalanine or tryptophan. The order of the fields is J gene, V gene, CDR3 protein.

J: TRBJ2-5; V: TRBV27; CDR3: CASSLVGGVETQYF
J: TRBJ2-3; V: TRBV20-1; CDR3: CSARAGFSTDTQYF
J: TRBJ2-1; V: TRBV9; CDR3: CASSTYSGSSYNEQFF
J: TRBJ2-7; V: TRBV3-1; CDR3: CASSQGEEGLPRGGLAGYEQYF
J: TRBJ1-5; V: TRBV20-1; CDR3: CSARSGTAPGGAQHF
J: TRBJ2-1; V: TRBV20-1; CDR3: CSARGKEWYNEQFF
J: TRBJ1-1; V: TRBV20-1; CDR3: CSASFGTGTEAFF
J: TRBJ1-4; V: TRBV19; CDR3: CASCITGTGDEKLFF
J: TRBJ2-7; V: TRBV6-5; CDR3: CASSYSPGGLDEQYF
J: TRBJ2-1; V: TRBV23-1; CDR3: CASTTLRGRVHEQFF
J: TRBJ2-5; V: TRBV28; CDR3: CASSPDSSGETQYF
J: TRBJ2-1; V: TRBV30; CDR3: CAWSGGPGYEQFF
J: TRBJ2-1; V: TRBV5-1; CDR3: CASIPGPNSYNEQFF
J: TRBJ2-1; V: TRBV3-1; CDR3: CASSQEWRNEQFF
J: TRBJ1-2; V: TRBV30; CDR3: CAWSRGDLYGYTF
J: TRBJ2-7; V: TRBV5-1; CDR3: CASSLTTGTPSRGYEQYF
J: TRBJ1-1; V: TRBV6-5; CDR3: CASRQLSKGDTEAFF
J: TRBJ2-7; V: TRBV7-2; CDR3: CASSSPRREGPDEQYF
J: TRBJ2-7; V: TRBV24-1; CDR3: CATSARSSYEQYF
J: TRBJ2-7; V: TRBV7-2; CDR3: CASSPQGPMLYEQYF
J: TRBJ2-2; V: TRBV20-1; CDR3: CSASDLAGEAGELFF
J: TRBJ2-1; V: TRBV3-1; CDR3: CASSQDVSGRYNEQFF
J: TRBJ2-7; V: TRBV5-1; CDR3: CASSYHGRDEQYF
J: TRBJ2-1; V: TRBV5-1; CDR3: CASTLKAGGFDEQFF
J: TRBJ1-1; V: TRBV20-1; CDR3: CSALRTPRTEAFF
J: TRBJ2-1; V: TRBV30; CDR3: CAWSVAHNEQFF
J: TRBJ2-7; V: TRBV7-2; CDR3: CASSPGGPRYEQYF
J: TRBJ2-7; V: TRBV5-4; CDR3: CASSLWGRNYEQYF
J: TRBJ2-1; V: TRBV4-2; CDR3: CASSQESGDSYNEQFF
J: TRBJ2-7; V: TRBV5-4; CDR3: CASSLTGVGGNEQYF
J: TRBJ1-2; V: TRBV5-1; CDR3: CASSTQGAPNYGYTF
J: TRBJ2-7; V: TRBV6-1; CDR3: CASSPLFGYEQYF
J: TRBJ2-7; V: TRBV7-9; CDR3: CASATGGLGEQYF
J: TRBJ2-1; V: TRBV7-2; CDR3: CASSPLSRPQFF
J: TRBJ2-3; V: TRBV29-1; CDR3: CSGQTLRASTDTQYF
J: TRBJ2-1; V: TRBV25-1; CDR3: CASSVPGQRQFF
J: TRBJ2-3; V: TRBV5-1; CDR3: CASSFSRARDTQYF
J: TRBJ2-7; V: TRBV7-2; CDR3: CASSLRDFPGEQYF
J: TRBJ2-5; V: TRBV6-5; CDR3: CASTAVWGGETQYF
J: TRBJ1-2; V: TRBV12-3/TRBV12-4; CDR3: CASSWGSSETALRGYTF